This T cell receptor beta chain stems from a study of blood T cells in healthy people across ages. Study findings and constraints: Across samples, TCR beta diversity tracked strongly with naive T cell percentage. The lack of PBMC sorting stopped any conclusive naive versus antigen-experienced comparison.

Staff drew approximately 9.1 milliliters of peripheral blood from each donor. From germline, CDR1 is SQVTM and CDR2 ANQGSEA. This CDR3 is 15 amino acids long. V was clipped by 3 bases and J by 6 bases, with 20 bases between them. Concerning this clonotype itself: The antigen is unknown.

Together with a sample-barcoded 5' primer, a J-beta primer mix was included in a second PCR lasting about 6 to 11 cycles. One entry per CDR3 protein, called by TCRdb with MiXCR from the 5' RACE reads. The sample lists some 1.4 million distinct CDR3 sequences; 42% were seen once. Sequences were obtained from blood. The chain has TRBV29-1 and TRBJ1-2; the D gene is possibly TRBD1 (6 bases). The source of this sequence is a woman younger than 30 in good health. The CDR3 sequence is CSVEGRGRLLDGYTF. The CDR3 coding sequence is TGCAGCGTTGAGGGCCGGGGGCGCCTACTAGATGGCTACACCTTC.